The sequence of this TCR beta chain was determined in a study of blood T cell repertoires in COVID-19. Study summary: From T cells, B-cell-depleted T cells, or PBMCs came the material, which was cDNA or gDNA.

This CDR3 spans 15 amino acids. Trimming cost V 6 bases and J 4 bases; bases outside gene matches: 4. CDR1 and CDR2 (germline): KGHSH, LQKENI. As concerns this clone: The sample carries other DNA sequences with the same CDR3.

The assay was immunoSEQ multiplex PCR, and TCRdb's table has in-frame clones only and misses some. The sample carries 150,000 to 200,000 clones, roughly nine tenths recorded once. The chain carries TRBV18 and TRBJ2-3, with 13 positions matching TRBD2. The sequence was collected from an older man with acute or convalescent COVID-19. Sequencing used peripheral blood. Here the CDR3 DNA reads TGTGCCAGCTCGCCTGGACTAGCGGGAGCAGATACGCAGTATTTT. It encodes CASSPGLAGADTQYF.